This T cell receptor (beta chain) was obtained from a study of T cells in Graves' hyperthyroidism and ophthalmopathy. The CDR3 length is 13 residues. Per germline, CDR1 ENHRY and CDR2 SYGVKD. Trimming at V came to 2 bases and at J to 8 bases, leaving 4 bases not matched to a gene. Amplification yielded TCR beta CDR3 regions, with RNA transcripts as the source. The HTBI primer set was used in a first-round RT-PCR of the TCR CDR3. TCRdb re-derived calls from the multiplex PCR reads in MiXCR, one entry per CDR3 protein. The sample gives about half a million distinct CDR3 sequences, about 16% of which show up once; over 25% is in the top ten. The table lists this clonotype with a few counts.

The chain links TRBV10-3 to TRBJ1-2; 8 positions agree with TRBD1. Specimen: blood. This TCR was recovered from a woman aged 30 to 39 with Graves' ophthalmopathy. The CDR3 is CAISEGQGRGYTF. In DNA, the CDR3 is TGTGCCATCAGTGAGGGACAGGGAAGAGGCTACACCTTC.